These 2 T cell receptor beta chains were sequenced from one sample in a study of T cell clusters in autoimmune cytopenias. Multiplex touch-down PCR amplified TRB using TRB-A and TRB-B pools in one tube. TCRdb re-called the multiplex PCR reads, yielding one record per CDR3 amino acid sequence without DNA. In all, the sample yields about 6,000 distinct CDR3 sequences. TRB was amplified from about 250 ng of peripheral blood genomic DNA per sample. The sample taken for sequencing was peripheral blood. These receptors originate from a human donor with an autoimmune cytopenia or autoimmune hepatitis (not recorded which).

The chain uses TRBV7-2 and TRBJ2-1; TCRdb proposes TRBD2, but this gene call is untestable without DNA. The CDR3 length is 16 residues. The germline V gene has CDR1 SGHTA and CDR2 FQGNSA. This chain's CDR3 is CASSLVFSGGNNEQFF.

According to its frequency, this clonotype is medium-sized. J is TRBJ2-7 and V is TRBV6-6; TCRdb proposes TRBD1, but this gene call is untestable without DNA. This CDR3 is 12 amino acids long. Looked up from germline, CDR1 is MNHNY and CDR2 is SVGAGI (reference sequence). The CDR3 region is CASTPKQGEQYF.